These 21 T cell receptor beta chains were all obtained from the same sample, sequenced in a study of cytomegalovirus exposure and HLA in healthy donors. Primers included in the PCR were 60 Vbeta and 13 Jbeta primers. TCRdb keeps only in-frame clones here, not all; method: immunoSEQ multiplex PCR. The sample holds 85,000 to 100,000 clones; 78% are singletons and the top ten take 4.1%. The sample consisted of PBMCs. The receptors come from a woman aged 40 to 49 in good health and CMV-seropositive.

V gene TRBV9 combines with J gene TRBJ2-2, with 10 bases that match TRBD2. Germline CDR1 reads SGDLS; CDR2 reads YYNGEE. With 4 bases clipped from V and 2 bases from J, the junction kept 8 bases outside the gene matches. The CDR3 has 17 residues. In nucleotides, the CDR3 is TGTGCCAGCAGCAGTTCTAGCGGGAGCCCAAACACCGGGGAGCTGTTTTTT. As protein: CASSSSSGSPNTGELFF. Drawing the rest from reference TRBV9 and TRBJ2-2, the complete variable domain is DSGVTQTPKHLITATGQRVTLRCSPRSGDLSVYWYQQSLDQGLQFLIQYYNGEERAKGNILERFSAQQFPDLHSELNLSSLELGDSALYFCASSSSSGSPNTGELFFGEGSRLTVL.

This sequence joins TRBV5-1 and TRBJ1-4; TRBD1 matches 10 bases. Germline assignment: CDR1 SGHRS and CDR2 YFSETQ. CDR3 length: 16 amino acids. Trimming at V came to 4 bases and at J to 8 bases, leaving 11 bases not matched to a gene. The CDR3 DNA reads as TGCGCCAGCAGCCCCAATCCGGGACAGGGGAGGGAAAAACTGTTTTTT. This translates into CASSPNPGQGREKLFF. The full variable domain, its missing parts supplied by reference TRBV5-1 and TRBJ1-4, is KAGVTQTPRYLIKTRGQQVTLSCSPISGHRSVSWYQQTPGQGLQFLFEYFSETQRNKGNFPGRFSGRQFSNSRSEMNVSTLELGDSALYLCASSPNPGQGREKLFFGSGTQLSVL.

The chain combines TRBV6-1 with TRBJ1-5; 7 bases line up with TRBD1. This CDR3 has 15 residues. V gave up 2 bases and J gave up 6 bases; unmatched junction bases: 7. Per germline, CDR1 MNHNS and CDR2 SASEGT. In nucleotides, the CDR3 is TGTGCCAGCAGTGAAAGGATAGCAGGGGGTCAGCCCCAGCATTTT. It codes for CASSERIAGGQPQHF.

The chain employs TRBV5-6 and TRBJ2-3, with D tentatively TRBD1 (6 bases). CDR3 length: 13 amino acids. Germline V lookup: CDR1 SGHDT, CDR2 YYEEEE. The germline V and J ends were trimmed by 6 bases and 1 base, with 9 bases remaining between them. The CDR3 DNA reads as TGTGCCAGCAAAAACAGGGGCACAGATACGCAGTATTTT. It is translated as CASKNRGTDTQYF.

The CDR3 here is CASSVGQNAGLAFYEQYF. In DNA, the CDR3 is TGTGCCAGCAGCGTAGGGCAGAATGCGGGACTAGCGTTCTACGAGCAGTACTTC. This chain links TRBV9 with TRBJ2-7, with TRBD2 matching 10 bases. Germline CDR1 and CDR2: SGDLS and YYNGEE. V shed 0 bases and J 3 bases; nucleotides not matched to a gene: 12. This CDR3 is built from 18 residues. The complete variable domain, with remaining parts taken from reference TRBV9 and TRBJ2-7, reads DSGVTQTPKHLITATGQRVTLRCSPRSGDLSVYWYQQSLDQGLQFLIQYYNGEERAKGNILERFSAQQFPDLHSELNLSSLELGDSALYFCASSVGQNAGLAFYEQYFGPGTRLTVT.

This clone showed up just a few times. J is TRBJ1-1 and V is TRBV4-2, with a tentative D call TRBD1 (5 bases). The V end lost 4 bases, the J end lost 5 bases, and 20 bases lay between the germline ends. Per germline, CDR1 LGHNA and CDR2 YNFKEQ. This CDR3 has 16 residues. The CDR3 DNA follows: TGTGCCAGCAGCCCCAGGACATTGCTTCGAAAAACTGAAGCTTTCTTT. Amino acids: CASSPRTLLRKTEAFF.

V is TRBV28 and J is TRBJ2-5; 11 bases match TRBD1. Judging by the DNA end, TRBJ2-7 fits better; the J call may be wrong. Germline V gives CDR1 MDHEN, CDR2 SYDVKM. The CDR3 extends over 17 amino acids. The CDR3 DNA reads TGTGCCAGCAGTTTTGGGACAGGGGGAGCAGACTCCTACGAGCAGTACTTC. Translating gives CASSFGTGGADSYEQYF.

The chain recombines TRBV5-6 with TRBJ1-6; 8 bases align to TRBD1. Germline loops: CDR1 SGHDT, CDR2 YYEEEE. Trimming removed 0 bases from V and 10 bases from J; junction bases left unmatched: 9. CDR3 length: 16 residues. The CDR3 coding sequence is TGTGCCAGCAGCTTGGCCCGGACAGGGAGGGAATCACCCCTCCACTTT. Protein product: CASSLARTGRESPLHF.

This clone was seen once. V and J are TRBV5-1 and TRBJ2-7; D gene uncertain. Trimming removed 3 bases from V and 1 base from J, with 8 bases in between. Germline V gene sequence: CDR1 SGHRS, CDR2 YFSETQ. The CDR3 runs to 13 residues. The CDR3 coding sequence is TGCGCCAGCAGCTCGTTAGTATCCTACGAGCAGTACTTC. As protein: CASSSLVSYEQYF.

Only a few counts were recorded for this clone. The gene calls are TRBV9 and TRBJ2-5; the D gene is possibly TRBD2 (6 bases). The V gene's germline CDR1 is SGDLS and CDR2 YYNGEE. The CDR3 is 16 amino acids. The V end lost 0 bases, the J end lost 2 bases, and 14 bases lay between the germline ends. CDR3 loop: CASSVAPLSGQETQYF. The CDR3 nucleotides are TGTGCCAGCAGCGTAGCCCCCCTAAGCGGGCAAGAGACCCAGTACTTC.

This chain links TRBV2 with TRBJ1-5; TRBD1 agrees at 8 bases. Germline V lookup: CDR1 SNHLY, CDR2 FYNNEI. The trim removed 3 bases at V and 5 bases at J, leaving 9 bases unmatched. CDR3 length equals 16 residues. CDR3 DNA sequence: TGTGCCAGCAGTGATGACGACAGGGGAGCTTATCAGCCCCAGCATTTT. Protein product: CASSDDDRGAYQPQHF. Drawing the rest from reference TRBV2 and TRBJ1-5, the complete variable domain is EPEVTQTPSHQVTQMGQEVILRCVPISNHLYFYWYRQILGQKVEFLVSFYNNEISEKSEIFDDQFSVERPDGSNFTLKIRSTKLEDSAMYFCASSDDDRGAYQPQHFGDGTRLSIL.

The table lists this clone with a few counts. The rearrangement uses TRBV28 and TRBJ2-2; a possible D gene is TRBD1 (5 bases). CDR1 and CDR2 from the germline V gene are MDHEN and SYDVKM. Trimming took 7 bases from V and 1 from J, leaving 10 bases between them. The CDR3 spans 14 residues. This CDR3 reads CASMNQGNTGELFF. CDR3 DNA sequence: TGTGCCAGCATGAATCAGGGGAACACCGGGGAGCTGTTTTTT.

This rearrangement joins TRBV2 to TRBJ2-5, with 7 bases identical to TRBD2. The CDR3 has 12 residues. Germline CDR1 SNHLY, CDR2 FYNNEI. The V and J ends lost 6 bases and 5 bases, in that order; junction bases with no gene match: 3. DNA of the CDR3: TGTGCCAGCAGAGGACTAGGGGAGACCCAGTACTTC. Translated: CASRGLGETQYF.

J is TRBJ1-3 and V is TRBV13; 7 bases are a match to TRBD1. The CDR3 contains 17 residues. Per the germline V gene, CDR1 is PRHDT and CDR2 is FYEKMQ (reference sequence). The ends lost 5 bases at V and 0 bases at J; junction bases unmatched: 10. The CDR3 DNA is TGTGCCAGCAGCCCCAAGGGGGCCCTCCGCTCTGGAAACACCATATATTTT. It translates to CASSPKGALRSGNTIYF.

The chain combines TRBV7-6 with TRBJ2-5; no reliable D call. With 5 bases removed from V and 3 bases from J, the gap between germline ends came to 13 bases. CDR1 is SGHVS and CDR2 is FNYEAQ in the germline V gene. The length of the CDR3 is 14 residues. The DNA for the CDR3 is TGTGCCAGCAGCCTCGACGCGGCTAAAGAGACCCAGTACTTC. Encoded protein: CASSLDAAKETQYF.

This clone was detected once. V usage is TRBV19 and J usage is TRBJ2-5; the match to TRBD2 covers 9 bases. The V gene end was trimmed by 0 bases and the J gene end by 4 bases; junction bases not matched to a gene: 12. The CDR3 is made up of 18 amino acids. Germline assignment: CDR1 LNHDA and CDR2 SQIVND (reference sequence). The CDR3: CASSIDPLGAGGRETQYF. The CDR3, as DNA: TGTGCCAGTAGTATAGACCCCTTAGGAGCGGGAGGTCGAGAGACCCAGTACTTC.

The chain employs TRBV4-1 and TRBJ2-5; 7 positions agree with TRBD2. Germline CDR1 and CDR2: MGHRA and YSYEKL. The J segment lost 0 bases and the V segment lost 4 bases, leaving 2 bases of the junction unmatched. The CDR3 contains 14 residues. The CDR3, as DNA: TGCGCCAGCAGCCCCGGGACTAACCAAGAGACCCAGTACTTC. Its translation is CASSPGTNQETQYF.

The V and J genes are TRBV4-1 and TRBJ2-3; D might be TRBD2 (5 bases). The V gene's germline CDR1 is MGHRA and CDR2 YSYEKL. The CDR3 spans 15 residues. V was trimmed by 1 base and J by 2 bases, leaving 10 bases between them. CDR3 sequence: CASSQVGAPTDTQYF. CDR3 DNA: TGCGCCAGCAGCCAAGTGGGAGCGCCCACAGATACGCAGTATTTT.

The chain is built from TRBV11-2 and TRBJ2-7; TRBD1 matches at 8 bases. The germline CDR1 and CDR2 sequences are SGHAT and FQNNGV. The CDR3 totals 13 residues. V trimming: 3 bases; J trimming: 10 bases; junction bases outside the gene matches: 8. CDR3 in amino acids: CASSFTTDRGQYF. The CDR3 DNA is TGTGCCAGCAGCTTTACCACCGACAGGGGTCAGTACTTC.

J is TRBJ2-3 and V is TRBV11-2, with TRBD2 matching 8 bases. J gave up 0 bases and V 5 bases, and 10 bases lay outside the gene matches. From germline, CDR1 is SGHAT and CDR2 FQNNGV. CDR3 length equals 17 residues. The CDR3 sequence is CASSKRGASGSTDTQYF. CDR3 coding DNA: TGTGCCAGCAGCAAGAGGGGGGCTAGCGGGAGCACAGATACGCAGTATTTT.

This clone was seen more than once but under ten times. The V and J genes are TRBV12-5 and TRBJ2-1; no definite D call. CDR1 and CDR2 (germline): LGHNT, FRNRAP. V lost 8 bases and J 3 bases, leaving 11 bases between the germline ends. The CDR3 loop spans 13 amino acids. CDR3 in amino acids: CASRTSDYNEQFF. The CDR3 DNA follows: TGTGCTAGTCGAACCTCAGACTACAATGAGCAGTTCTTC.